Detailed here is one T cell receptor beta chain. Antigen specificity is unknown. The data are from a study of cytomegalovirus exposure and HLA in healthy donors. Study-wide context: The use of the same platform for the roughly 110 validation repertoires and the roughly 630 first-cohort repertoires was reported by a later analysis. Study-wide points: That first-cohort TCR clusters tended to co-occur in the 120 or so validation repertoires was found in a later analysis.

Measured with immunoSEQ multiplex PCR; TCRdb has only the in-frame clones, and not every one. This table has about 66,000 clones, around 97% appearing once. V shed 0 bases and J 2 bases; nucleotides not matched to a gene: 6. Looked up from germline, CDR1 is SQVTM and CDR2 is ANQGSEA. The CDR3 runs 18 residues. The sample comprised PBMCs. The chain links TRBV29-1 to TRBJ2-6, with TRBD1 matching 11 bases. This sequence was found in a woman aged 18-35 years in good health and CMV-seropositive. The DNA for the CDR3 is TGCAGCGTTGAAGATCTTGGGGGACAGGGGGCTGGGGCCAACGTCCTGACTTTC. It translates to CSVEDLGGQGAGANVLTF.